This entry lists 15 T cell receptor beta chains sequenced from one sample in a study of Graves' ophthalmopathy and Graves' hyperthyroidism. Amplified TCR beta CDR3 regions were obtained using RNA transcripts as template. In the first round, RT-PCR was carried out with HTBI primers, and a multiplex PCR formed the second round. Each CDR3 protein gets one entry after TCRdb re-called the multiplex PCR reads with MiXCR. The sample contains 900,000 to 1,200,000 distinct CDR3 sequences, 35% to 40% of which appear only once. Material for sequencing was peripheral blood or thyroid tissue (not recorded which). These receptors were obtained from an adult man with Graves' hyperthyroidism.

The chain joins TRBV7-3 to TRBJ2-2; 11 positions match TRBD2. The CDR3 runs to 19 residues. Trimming took 5 bases from V and 0 from J; bases not matched to a gene: 11. The germline V gene encodes CDR1 SGHTA and CDR2 FQGTGA. The CDR3 DNA reads TGTGCCAGCAGCGGCGGAGGGACTAGCGGCCGAGCGAACACCGGGGAGCTGTTTTTT. Protein sequence: CASSGGGTSGRANTGELFF.

The chain carries TRBV9 and TRBJ1-2; D unresolved. This CDR3 has 15 amino acids. Trimming cost V 0 bases and J 4 bases, with 13 bases left between them. Germline V gene sequence: CDR1 SGDLS, CDR2 YYNGEE. The DNA for the CDR3 is TGTGCCAGCAGCGTAGGACCGGAGCTTTCCTATGGCTACACCTTC. Its protein is CASSVGPELSYGYTF.

This clonotype was counted at least ten times. The J gene is TRBJ2-7, the V gene TRBV20-1; no firm D call. Germline CDR1 is DFQATT and CDR2 is SNEGSKA (reference sequence). This CDR3 contains 15 residues. The ends were cut back, 5 bases at V and 7 bases at J, with 24 bases in the middle. This CDR3 reads CSAHQRHGLVGEQYF. The CDR3 DNA reads TGCAGTGCTCACCAAAGGCACGGCCTTGTGGGGGAGCAGTACTTC.

The rearrangement joins TRBV27 to TRBJ1-4, with 8 bases fitting TRBD1. The CDR3 has 12 residues. Per germline, CDR1 MNHEY and CDR2 SMNVEV (reference sequence). The V and J ends lost 6 bases and 10 bases, in that order; junction bases with no gene match: 4. The DNA of the CDR3 is TGTGCCAGCAGCGTAACAGGGGGAAAACTGTTTTTT. Amino acid sequence: CASSVTGGKLFF.

The chain uses TRBV7-9 and TRBJ1-6; 9 bases align to TRBD1. The CDR3 loop spans 13 amino acids. CDR1 and CDR2 (germline): SEHNR, FQNEAQ (reference sequence). V dropped 7 bases and J dropped 14; count of bases not matched to a gene: 9. The CDR3 loop reads CASKRQGEFTLHF. CDR3 nucleotides: TGTGCCAGCAAAAGACAGGGGGAATTCACCCTCCACTTT.

This chain connects TRBV7-8 to TRBJ1-1; D is ambiguous. Trimming stripped 3 bases from V and 5 bases from J, with 10 bases between. Germline CDR1 is SGHVS and CDR2 is FQNEAQ. This CDR3 region has 13 residues. The CDR3 reads CASSLSGETEAFF. CDR3 nucleotide sequence: TGTGCCAGCAGCTTGTCGGGAGAGACTGAAGCTTTCTTT.

This clonotype was seen ten or more times. The rearrangement links TRBV20-1 to TRBJ2-5, with 9 bases aligning to TRBD1. V trimming: 3 bases; J trimming: 5 bases; junction bases outside the gene matches: 4. CDR3 length equals 13 residues. Germline CDR1 DFQATT, CDR2 SNEGSKA (reference sequence). The DNA of the CDR3 is TGCAGTGCTAGGGGGACAGGGAGTGAGACCCAGTACTTC. Its translation: CSARGTGSETQYF.

This chain joins TRBV13 and TRBJ1-4; no definite D call. The CDR3 contains 14 residues. Trimming removed 2 bases at V and 8 bases at J, with 12 bases between. CDR1 is PRHDT, CDR2 FYEKMQ, per germline (reference sequence). The CDR3 is CASSLMVRREKLFF. In nucleotides, the CDR3 is TGTGCCAGCAGCTTAATGGTCCGGAGAGAAAAACTGTTTTTT.

The rearrangement joins TRBV7-2 to TRBJ2-5; D may correspond to TRBD1 or TRBD2 (5 bases each). The CDR3 loop spans 13 amino acids. Germline CDR1 and CDR2: SGHTA and FQGNSA. Trimming stripped 4 bases from V and 7 bases from J, with 13 bases between. CDR3 amino acids: CASSSPRDVTQYF. For the CDR3, the DNA is TGTGCCAGCAGCTCACCCCGGGACGTGACCCAGTACTTC.

The table lists this clonotype with many counts. The genes are TRBV2 and TRBJ2-2, with a possible D match to TRBD2 (6 bases). The CDR3 spans 14 residues. Germline V gene sequence: CDR1 SNHLY, CDR2 FYNNEI. Deletions cut 8 bases from V and 5 bases from J, with 15 bases between. The CDR3, as DNA: TGTGCCAGCCGGAGGGCGCGAGATACCGGGGAGCTGTTTTTT. This gives the protein CASRRARDTGELFF.

This clonotype has at least ten counts. The chain employs TRBV24-1 and TRBJ2-6; TRBD1 agrees at 9 bases. CDR1 and CDR2 from the germline V gene are KGHDR and SFDVKD. V was clipped by 4 bases and J by 1 base; unmatched bases: 7. The CDR3 loop spans 18 amino acids. The CDR3 loop is CATSEPTGGSSGANVLTF. The CDR3 region has the DNA TGTGCCACCAGTGAACCCACAGGGGGCTCGTCTGGGGCCAACGTCCTGACTTTC.

The V and J genes are TRBV7-9 and TRBJ1-1; no firm D call. The ends were cut back, 3 bases at V and 3 bases at J, with 17 bases in the middle. The CDR3 is 16 amino acids. Germline CDR1 is SEHNR and CDR2 is FQNEAQ (reference sequence). CDR3 nucleotides: TGTGCCAGCAGCTTGGTTCATCGGATTCGAGACACTGAAGCTTTCTTT. It specifies CASSLVHRIRDTEAFF.

This clonotype was seen more than once but under ten times. This chain links TRBV6-1 with TRBJ1-2; a possible D gene is TRBD1 (6 bases). Between the trimmed V and J ends, which lost 11 bases and 6 bases, there was a span of 25 bases. Germline loops: CDR1 MNHNS, CDR2 SASEGT. This CDR3 is built from 15 residues. The CDR3 coding sequence is TGTGCCGGGCGCACGCGGGGACACACGTTTGATGGCTACACCTTC. Translating gives CAGRTRGHTFDGYTF.

About this clonotype: This sequence may be a read error, since a much larger clone differs from it by one base. This likely comes from a read error, as the CDR3 has no conserved phenylalanine or tryptophan at its end. The chain joins TRBV25-1 to TRBJ1-6, with D possibly matching TRBD1 (6 bases). CDR3 size: 15 residues. Germline loops: CDR1 MGHDK, CDR2 SYGVNS. V was cut by 8 bases and J by 5 bases, with 16 bases left in between. The CDR3 DNA is TGTGCCAGCGGATTAGGGGGGCCTAATAATTCACCCCTCCACCTT. It is translated as CASGLGGPNNSPLHL.

This rearrangement joins TRBV25-1 to TRBJ1-5, with TRBD1 identical over 12 bases. V shed 10 bases and J 6 bases; nucleotides not matched to a gene: 10. The CDR3 extends over 15 amino acids. Germline CDR1 MGHDK, CDR2 SYGVNS. The chain's CDR3 is CATTKGTGGGQPQHF. Written as DNA, the CDR3 is TGTGCCACCACCAAAGGGACAGGGGGCGGTCAGCCCCAGCATTTT.